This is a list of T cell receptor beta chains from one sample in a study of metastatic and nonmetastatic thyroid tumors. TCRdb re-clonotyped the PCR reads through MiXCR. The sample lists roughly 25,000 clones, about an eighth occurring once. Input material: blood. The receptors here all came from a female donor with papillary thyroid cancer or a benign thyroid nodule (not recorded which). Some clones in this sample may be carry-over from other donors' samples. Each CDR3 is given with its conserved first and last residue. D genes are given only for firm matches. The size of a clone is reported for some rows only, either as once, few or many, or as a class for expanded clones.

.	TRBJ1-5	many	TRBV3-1	CASSQDLYSNQPQHF	TGTGCCAGCAGCCAAGACTTGTATAGCAATCAGCCCCAGCATTTT
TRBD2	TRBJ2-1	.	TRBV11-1	CASSPTSGVTSYNEQFF	TGTGCCAGCAGTCCGACTAGCGGGGTTACCTCCTACAATGAGCAGTTCTTC
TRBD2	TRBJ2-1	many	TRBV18	CASSPYPSGRNSPYNEQFF	TGTGCCAGCTCACCATATCCTAGCGGGAGAAATTCCCCTTACAATGAGCAGTTCTTC
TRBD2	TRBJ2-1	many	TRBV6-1	CASTMGEGLREQFF	TGTGCCAGCACCATGGGGGAGGGCCTACGTGAGCAGTTCTTC
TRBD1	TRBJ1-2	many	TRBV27	CASSPGQVQANYGYTF	TGTGCCAGCAGTCCCGGACAGGTTCAAGCTAACTATGGCTACACCTTC
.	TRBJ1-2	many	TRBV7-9	CASGPYYGYTF	TGTGCCAGCGGGCCCTACTATGGCTACACCTTC
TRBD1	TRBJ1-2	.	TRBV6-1	CAARDSDNYGYTF	TGTGCCGCTCGGGACAGCGATAACTATGGCTACACCTTC
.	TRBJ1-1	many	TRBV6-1	CASINFRGNTEAFF	TGTGCCAGCATTAATTTTAGAGGGAACACTGAAGCTTTCTTT
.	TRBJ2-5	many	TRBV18	CASSPLPPQRETQYF	TGTGCCAGCTCACCGTTACCACCCCAACGAGAGACCCAGTACTTC
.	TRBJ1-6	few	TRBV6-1	CAMRSRSYNSPLHF	TGCGCCATGCGATCTAGGTCCTATAATTCACCCCTCCACTTT
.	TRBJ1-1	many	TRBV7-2	CASSLAVYTEAFF	TGTGCCAGCAGCTTAGCTGTGTACACTGAAGCTTTCTTT
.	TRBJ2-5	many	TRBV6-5	CASSYTPSGETQYF	TGTGCCAGCAGTTACACGCCATCCGGGGAGACCCAGTACTTC
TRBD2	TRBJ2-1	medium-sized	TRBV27	CASSFGTSGRNEQFF	TGTGCCAGCAGTTTTGGGACTAGCGGGAGGAATGAGCAGTTCTTC
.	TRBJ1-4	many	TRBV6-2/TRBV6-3	CASSYSTPRKLFF	TGTGCCAGCAGTTACTCGACCCCGAGAAAACTGTTTTTT
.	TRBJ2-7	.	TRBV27	CASSYRDRAFKQYF	TGTGCCAGCAGTTACCGGGATAGGGCTTTCAAGCAGTACTTC
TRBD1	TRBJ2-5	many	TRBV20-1	CSARLGQGVQTQYF	TGCAGTGCTAGACTGGGGCAGGGGGTACAGACCCAGTACTTC
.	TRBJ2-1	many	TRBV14	CASSQDRTYNEQFF	TGTGCCAGCAGCCAAGACAGGACCTACAATGAGCAGTTCTTC
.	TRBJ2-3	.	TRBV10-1	CASSQGSADTQYF	TGCGCCAGCAGTCAGGGTAGTGCAGATACGCAGTATTTT
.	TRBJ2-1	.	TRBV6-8	CARRVAGEYPSDEQFF	TGTGCCAGACGCGTGGCAGGGGAATACCCCTCGGATGAGCAGTTCTTC
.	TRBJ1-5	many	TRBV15	CATSRDGARNQPQHF	TGTGCCACCAGCAGAGACGGGGCCCGCAATCAGCCCCAGCATTTT
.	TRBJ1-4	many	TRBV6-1	CAGGPKGGEKLFF	TGTGCCGGGGGACCCAAAGGAGGTGAAAAACTGTTTTTT
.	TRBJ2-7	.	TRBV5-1	CASSLGWTESYEQYF	TGCGCCAGCAGCTTGGGCTGGACAGAGAGCTACGAGCAGTACTTC
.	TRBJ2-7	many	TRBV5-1	CASSLVLASNEQYF	TGCGCCAGCAGCTTGGTCCTAGCGAGCAACGAGCAGTACTTC
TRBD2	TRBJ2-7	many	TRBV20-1	CSARVSGRAYEQYF	TGCAGTGCTAGAGTGAGCGGGAGGGCCTACGAGCAGTACTTC
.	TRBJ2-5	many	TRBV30	CAWSGLAGETQYF	TGTGCCTGGAGTGGCTTGGCTGGGGAGACCCAGTACTTC
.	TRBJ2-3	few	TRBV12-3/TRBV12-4	CARSPPTDRSPLYF	TGTGCCAGGAGTCCCCCCACCGACAGGTCACCCCTTTATTTT
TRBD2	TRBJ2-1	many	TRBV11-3	CASSLEFGGRGYNEQFF	TGTGCCAGCAGCTTAGAATTCGGCGGGAGGGGGTACAATGAGCAGTTCTTC
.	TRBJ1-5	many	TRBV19	CTSSMERQGNQPQHF	TGTACCAGTAGTATGGAGAGGCAGGGCAATCAGCCCCAGCATTTT
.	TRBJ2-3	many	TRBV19	CASSIDNSPHTDTQYF	TGTGCCAGTAGTATCGATAACTCCCCCCACACAGATACGCAGTATTTT
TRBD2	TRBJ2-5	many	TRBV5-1	CASGTGLAGVETQYF	TGCGCCAGCGGGACTGGACTAGCGGGAGTAGAGACCCAGTACTTC
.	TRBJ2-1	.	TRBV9	CASSGSYNEQFF	TGTGCCAGCAGCGGTTCCTACAATGAGCAGTTCTTC
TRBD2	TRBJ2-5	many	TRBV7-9	CASSRLAGGQETQYF	TGTGCCAGCAGCCGACTAGCGGGAGGGCAAGAGACCCAGTACTTC
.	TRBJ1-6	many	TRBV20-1	CSARGEDYNSPLHF	TGCAGTGCTAGGGGAGAGGATTATAATTCACCCCTCCACTTT
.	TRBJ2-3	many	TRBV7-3	CASSERAGTDTQYF	TGTGCCAGCAGCGAACGGGCGGGAACAGATACGCAGTATTTT
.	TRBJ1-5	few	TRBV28	CASSFQEAYKPQHF	TGTGCCAGCAGTTTTCAAGAAGCGTATAAGCCCCAGCATTTT
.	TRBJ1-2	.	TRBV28	CASTPHDGAQGHTF	TGTGCCAGCACTCCACATGACGGCGCCCAGGGCCACACCTTC
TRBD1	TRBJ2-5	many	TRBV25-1	CASSVLGDRQETQYF	TGTGCCAGCAGTGTCTTAGGGGACAGACAAGAGACCCAGTACTTC
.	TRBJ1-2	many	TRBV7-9	CASSPRPGGYTF	TGTGCCAGCAGCCCCAGACCGGGAGGCTACACCTTC
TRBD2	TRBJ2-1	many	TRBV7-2	CASRRGTAGGEHNEQFF	TGTGCCAGCAGACGAGGGACAGCGGGAGGAGAGCACAATGAGCAGTTCTTC
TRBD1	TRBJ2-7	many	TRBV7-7	CAIRQGDEQYF	TGTGCCATAAGACAGGGCGACGAGCAGTACTTC
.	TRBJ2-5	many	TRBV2	CASTSGGGGRETQYF	TGTGCCAGCACCTCCGGAGGGGGCGGGAGGGAGACCCAGTACTTC
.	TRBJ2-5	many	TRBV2	CASSWRYQETQYF	TGTGCCAGCAGTTGGAGGTACCAAGAGACCCAGTACTTC
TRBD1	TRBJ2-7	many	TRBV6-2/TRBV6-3	CASSYPDRVNHEQYF	TGTGCCAGCAGTTACCCGGACAGGGTCAACCACGAGCAGTACTTC
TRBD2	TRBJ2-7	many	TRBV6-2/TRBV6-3	CASTAAGGRSYEQYF	TGTGCCAGCACTGCAGCGGGAGGTCGGTCCTACGAGCAGTACTTC
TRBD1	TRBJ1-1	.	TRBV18	CASSSLPPQGATEAFF	TGTGCCAGCTCATCACTTCCCCCCCAGGGGGCCACTGAAGCTTTCTTT